Listed below are T cell receptor beta chains from one sample, sequenced in a study of shared clonotypes between healthy human individuals. This table comes from immunoSEQ multiplex PCR, and its TCRdb copy is limited to in-frame clones, with some not included. The profile shows 1.5 million to 2.5 million clones, 85% to 95% of them singletons. Sequencing was performed on naive CD8+ T cells sorted from blood. The receptors shown here come from a young man in good health. Each CDR3 is given with its conserved first and last residue. Each record gives: V gene, D gene, clone size, J gene, CDR3 protein, CDR3 DNA. The D gene is left open where the match is weak. Some rows have no size entry. The others give once, few or many, or a class for an expanded clone.

>TRBV4-1|NA|NA|TRBJ2-7
CASSQSLSEGYEQYF
TGCGCCAGCAGCCAGAGCCTCTCCGAAGGCTACGAGCAGTACTTC
>TRBV4-3|NA|NA|TRBJ2-1
CASSPQSGPHVAYNEQFF
TGCGCCAGCAGCCCCCAGTCCGGGCCCCACGTAGCGTACAATGAGCAGTTCTTC
>TRBV5-1|NA|NA|TRBJ2-3
CASSLGGETDTQYF
TGCGCCAGCAGCTTGGGAGGAGAAACAGATACGCAGTATTTT
>TRBV7-9|NA|NA|TRBJ2-7
CASSLAEVGPYEQYF
TGTGCCAGCAGCTTAGCGGAGGTGGGGCCCTACGAGCAGTACTTC
>TRBV5-4|TRBD1|NA|TRBJ1-2
CASNPGAGGGYGYTF
TGTGCCAGCAACCCCGGGGCAGGGGGCGGCTATGGCTACACCTTC
>TRBV30|NA|NA|TRBJ1-2
CAWSLYNYGYTF
TGTGCCTGGAGTCTCTATAACTATGGCTACACCTTC
>TRBV5-1|TRBD2|NA|TRBJ2-7
CASSLGAGAYEQYF
TGCGCCAGCAGCTTGGGGGCGGGGGCCTACGAGCAGTACTTC
>TRBV18|NA|NA|TRBJ2-5
CASSPVNQETQYF
TGTGCCAGCTCACCAGTCAACCAAGAGACCCAGTACTTC
>TRBV9|TRBD1|NA|TRBJ2-7
CASSEGTGPYEQYF
TGTGCCAGCAGCGAGGGGACAGGGCCCTACGAGCAGTACTTC
>TRBV4-1|TRBD2|NA|TRBJ2-7
CASSQDPLAGGASYEQYF
TGCGCCAGCAGCCAAGACCCGCTAGCGGGAGGGGCCTCCTACGAGCAGTACTTC
>TRBV7-9|NA|NA|TRBJ2-1
CASSPRGQSNEQFF
TGTGCCAGCAGCCCGCGGGGACAGTCCAATGAGCAGTTCTTC
>TRBV7-2|NA|once|TRBJ2-7
CASSQARAYGSYEQYF
TGTGCCAGCAGCCAAGCACGGGCTTACGGCTCCTACGAGCAGTACTTC
>TRBV6-1|NA|NA|TRBJ2-5
CASRGLFQETQYF
TGTGCCAGCAGGGGACTCTTCCAAGAGACCCAGTACTTC
>TRBV6-5|TRBD2|once|TRBJ2-5
CASSSLAGDGTQYF
TGTGCCAGCAGTTCACTAGCGGGAGATGGGACCCAGTACTTC
>TRBV28|NA|once|TRBJ1-2
CASSPGPGHGYTF
TGTGCCAGCAGCCCGGGCCCGGGGCATGGCTACACCTTC
>TRBV28|NA|NA|TRBJ2-3
CASRLIGADTQYF
TGTGCCAGCAGACTAATCGGGGCAGATACGCAGTATTTT
>TRBV13|NA|NA|TRBJ1-5
CASSLRAGNQPQHF
TGTGCCAGCAGCTTAAGGGCCGGTAATCAGCCCCAGCATTTT
>TRBV28|TRBD2|NA|TRBJ2-5
CASSLFSGGFQETQYF
TGTGCCAGCAGTTTATTTAGCGGGGGGTTCCAAGAGACCCAGTACTTC
>TRBV27|TRBD1|NA|TRBJ2-5
CASTTTGQGYQETQYF
TGTGCCAGCACCACTACAGGACAGGGGTACCAAGAGACCCAGTACTTC
>TRBV9|NA|NA|TRBJ2-1
CASSVAYNEQFF
TGTGCCAGCAGCGTGGCATACAATGAGCAGTTCTTC
>TRBV9|NA|NA|TRBJ2-1
CASSPGGYYNEQFF
TGTGCCAGCAGCCCAGGGGGGTACTACAATGAGCAGTTCTTC
>TRBV13|NA|NA|TRBJ1-6
CASSQPGGYNSPLHF
TGTGCCAGCAGCCAACCCGGGGGCTACAATTCACCCCTCCACTTT
>TRBV28|NA|NA|TRBJ1-1
CASSYGDPNTEAFF
TGTGCCAGCAGTTACGGGGATCCGAACACTGAAGCTTTCTTT
>TRBV5-1|TRBD2|NA|TRBJ2-7
CASSLGSGSLLDEQYF
TGCGCCAGCAGCTTAGGAAGCGGGAGTCTCTTGGACGAGCAGTACTTC
>TRBV19|TRBD2|NA|TRBJ2-7
CASSIDLETSRSEQYF
TGTGCCAGTAGTATAGATTTGGAGACTAGCCGAAGCGAGCAGTACTTC
>TRBV10-1|NA|NA|TRBJ2-5
CASSDDLVGETQYF
TGCGCCAGCAGTGATGACCTCGTGGGGGAGACCCAGTACTTC
>TRBV5-6|NA|NA|TRBJ2-1
CASSSYGEEGFNEQFF
TGTGCCAGCAGCTCTTATGGGGAGGAGGGGTTTAATGAGCAGTTCTTC
>TRBV9|TRBD1|NA|TRBJ1-2
CASSLQGARGYTF
TGTGCCAGCAGCCTACAGGGGGCTCGGGGCTACACCTTC
>TRBV7-8|NA|NA|TRBJ2-5
CASSLLVGQETQYF
TGTGCCAGCAGCTTACTCGTAGGACAAGAGACCCAGTACTTC
>TRBV6-5|TRBD1|NA|TRBJ2-1
CASSTGGASYNEQFF
TGTGCCAGCAGTACAGGGGGCGCCTCCTACAATGAGCAGTTCTTC
>TRBV7-9|NA|NA|TRBJ2-1
CASSTSGERSSYNEQFF
TGTGCCAGCAGCACTAGTGGGGAGAGGAGCTCCTACAATGAGCAGTTCTTC
>TRBV7-3|NA|many|TRBJ2-5
CASSPSTRQETQYF
TGTGCCAGCAGCCCGTCGACTAGACAAGAGACCCAGTACTTC
>TRBV27|NA|few|TRBJ1-6
CASSSLASPLHF
TGTGCCAGCAGTTCATTAGCCTCACCCCTCCACTTT
>TRBV13|NA|NA|TRBJ2-1
CASRRQGYNEQFF
TGTGCCAGCAGAAGGCAGGGCTACAATGAGCAGTTCTTC
>TRBV4-3|TRBD1|NA|TRBJ1-1
CASSQGQGPVGKNTEAFF
TGCGCCAGCAGCCAGGGACAGGGGCCCGTAGGGAAAAACACTGAAGCTTTCTTT
>TRBV5-4|NA|once|TRBJ1-5
CASSEEIGQPQHF
TGTGCCAGCAGCGAGGAAATTGGTCAGCCCCAGCATTTT
>TRBV29-1|NA|NA|TRBJ1-4
CSVRTGTNEKLFF
TGCAGCGTTCGAACAGGGACTAATGAAAAACTGTTTTTT
>TRBV27|TRBD2|NA|TRBJ2-7
CASSADGGSSYEQYF
TGTGCCAGCAGCGCTGATGGCGGGAGCTCCTACGAGCAGTACTTC
>TRBV7-9|NA|few|TRBJ1-6
CASSSTDTEHSPLHF
TGTGCCAGCAGCTCCACGGATACAGAGCATTCACCCCTCCACTTT
>TRBV4-1|NA|NA|TRBJ1-6
CASSQQGSPLHF
TGCGCCAGCAGCCAACAGGGTTCACCCCTCCACTTT
>TRBV15|NA|NA|TRBJ1-1
CATLSPGFLTEAFF
TGTGCCACCCTTTCTCCTGGCTTTCTCACTGAAGCTTTCTTT
>TRBV2|TRBD1|NA|TRBJ1-2
CASSGTGGGYTF
TGTGCCAGCAGTGGGACAGGAGGTGGCTACACCTTC